This TCR beta chain originates from a study of shared clonotypes between healthy human individuals. Looking at the study overall: Each donor had three CD4 naive, three CD4 memory, two CD8 naive and one CD8 memory plate.

All donors qualified as healthy HIV-negative adults and had experienced no recent acute infections or vaccinations. Profiling relied on immunoSEQ multiplex PCR, and the TCRdb table lists in-frame clones only, not all of them. The data contain some 1 million clones, roughly 80% of them seen just once; the ten biggest clones take up about 1.4%. Germline values: CDR1 SGHDT, CDR2 YYEEEE. The CDR3 consists of 16 residues. The V and J ends lost 0 bases and 6 bases, in that order; junction bases with no gene match: 9. Sample: memory CD4+ T cells sorted from blood. The subset denotes: CD45RA-negative fraction. This TCR came from a man aged 18 to 30 in good health. This chain links TRBV5-6 with TRBJ1-2; TRBD1 matches at 9 bases. The CDR3 DNA is TGTGCCAGCAGCTTGGGTTCCTGGACAGGGGACAATGGCTACACCTTC. The encoded protein is CASSLGSWTGDNGYTF. Using reference TRBV5-6 and TRBJ1-2 for the parts outside the CDR3, the full variable domain is DAGVTQSPTHLIKTRGQQVTLRCSPKSGHDTVSWYQQALGQGPQFIFQYYEEEERQRGNFPDRFSGHQFPNYSSELNVNALLLGDSALYLCASSLGSWTGDNGYTFGSGTRLTVV.